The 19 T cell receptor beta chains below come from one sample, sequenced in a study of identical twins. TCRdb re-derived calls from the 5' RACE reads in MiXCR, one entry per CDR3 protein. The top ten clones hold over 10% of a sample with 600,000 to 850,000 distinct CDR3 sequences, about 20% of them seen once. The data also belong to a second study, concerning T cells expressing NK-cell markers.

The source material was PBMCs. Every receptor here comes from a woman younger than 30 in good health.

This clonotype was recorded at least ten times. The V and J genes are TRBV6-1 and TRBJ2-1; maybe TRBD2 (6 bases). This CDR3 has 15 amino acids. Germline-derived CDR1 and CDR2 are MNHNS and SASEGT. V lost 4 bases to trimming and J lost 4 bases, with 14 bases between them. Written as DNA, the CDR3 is TGTGCCAGCAGTGCCGGACTACCTTCATACAATGAGCAGTTCTTC. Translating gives CASSAGLPSYNEQFF.

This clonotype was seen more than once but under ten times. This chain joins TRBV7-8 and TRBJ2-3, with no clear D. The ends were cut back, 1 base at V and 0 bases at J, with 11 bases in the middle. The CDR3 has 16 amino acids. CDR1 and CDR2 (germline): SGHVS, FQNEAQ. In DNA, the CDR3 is TGTGCCAGCAGCTTAGTCGAGCTATCTAGCACAGATACGCAGTATTTT. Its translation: CASSLVELSSTDTQYF. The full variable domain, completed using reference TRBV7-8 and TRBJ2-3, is GAGVSQSPRYKVAKRGQDVALRCDPISGHVSLFWYQQALGQGPEFLTYFQNEAQLDKSGLPSDRFFAERPEGSVSTLKIQRTQQEDSAVYLCASSLVELSSTDTQYFGPGTRLTVL.

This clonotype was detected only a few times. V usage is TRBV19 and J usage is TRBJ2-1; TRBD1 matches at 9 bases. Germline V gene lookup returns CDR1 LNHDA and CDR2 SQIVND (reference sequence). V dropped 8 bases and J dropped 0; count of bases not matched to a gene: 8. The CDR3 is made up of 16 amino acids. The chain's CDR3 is CASRRLDRGSYNEQFF. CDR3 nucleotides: TGTGCCAGTCGGAGGTTGGACAGGGGCTCCTACAATGAGCAGTTCTTC.

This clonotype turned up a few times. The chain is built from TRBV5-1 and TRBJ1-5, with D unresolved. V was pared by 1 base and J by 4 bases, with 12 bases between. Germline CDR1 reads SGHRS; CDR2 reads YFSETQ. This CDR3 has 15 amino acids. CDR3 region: CASSLYPDPNQPQHF. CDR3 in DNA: TGCGCCAGCAGCTTGTATCCGGACCCTAATCAGCCCCAGCATTTT.

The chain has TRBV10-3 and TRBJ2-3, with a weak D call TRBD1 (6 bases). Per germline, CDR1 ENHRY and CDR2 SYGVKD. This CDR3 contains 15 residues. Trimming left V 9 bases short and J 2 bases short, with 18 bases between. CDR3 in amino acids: CAIDSGTRNTDTQYF. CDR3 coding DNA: TGTGCCATAGACTCCGGGACACGGAACACAGATACGCAGTATTTT.

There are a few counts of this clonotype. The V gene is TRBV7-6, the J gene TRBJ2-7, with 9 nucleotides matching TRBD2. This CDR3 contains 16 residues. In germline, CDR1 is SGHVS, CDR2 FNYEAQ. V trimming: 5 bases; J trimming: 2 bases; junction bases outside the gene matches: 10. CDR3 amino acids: CASSLLSGTSPYEQYF. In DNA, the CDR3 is TGTGCCAGCAGCCTGCTATCCGGGACTAGCCCCTACGAGCAGTACTTC.

The DNA for the CDR3 is TGTGCCAGCAGCGTAGGATACTACAATGAGCAGTTCTTC. Translation: CASSVGYYNEQFF. V usage is TRBV9 and J usage is TRBJ2-1; D not certain. This CDR3 is 13 amino acids long. Trimming shortened V by 0 bases and J by 3 bases, and 4 bases separated the two germline ends. The germline CDR1 and CDR2 sequences are SGDLS and YYNGEE.

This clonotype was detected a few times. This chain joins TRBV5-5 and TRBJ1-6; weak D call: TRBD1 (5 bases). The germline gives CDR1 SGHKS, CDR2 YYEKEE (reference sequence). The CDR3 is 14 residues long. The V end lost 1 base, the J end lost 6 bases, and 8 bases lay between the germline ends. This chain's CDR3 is CASSLTTVNSPLHF. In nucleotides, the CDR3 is TGTGCCAGCAGCTTGACGACAGTTAATTCACCCCTCCACTTT.

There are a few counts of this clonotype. Here the CDR3 DNA reads TGTGCCAGCTGGAGCAGCGGTCGGTCCTACAATGAGCAGTTCTTC. This translates into CASWSSGRSYNEQFF. The chain carries TRBV6-1 and TRBJ2-1; D possibly corresponds to TRBD2 (5 bases). With 8 bases removed from V and 1 base from J, the gap between germline ends came to 15 bases. This CDR3 is 15 amino acids long. CDR1 is MNHNS and CDR2 is SASEGT in the germline V gene.

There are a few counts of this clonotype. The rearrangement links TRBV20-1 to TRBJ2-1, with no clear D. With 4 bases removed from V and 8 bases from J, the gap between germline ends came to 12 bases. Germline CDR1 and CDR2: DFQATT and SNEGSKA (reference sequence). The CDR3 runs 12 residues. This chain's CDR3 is CSAIFGGDEQFF. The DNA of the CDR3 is TGCAGTGCTATTTTTGGTGGGGATGAGCAGTTCTTC.

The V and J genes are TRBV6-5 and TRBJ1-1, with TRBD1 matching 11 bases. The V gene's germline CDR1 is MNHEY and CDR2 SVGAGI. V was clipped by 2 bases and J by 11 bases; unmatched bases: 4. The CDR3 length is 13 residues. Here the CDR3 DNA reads TGTGCCAGCAGTTACGGACAGGGGGCACGGGCTTTCTTT. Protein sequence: CASSYGQGARAFF.

The CDR3 spells CASRPINSGSEDEQFF. CDR3 DNA: TGTGCCAGTAGGCCGATAAATAGCGGGAGTGAAGATGAGCAGTTCTTC. The V gene is TRBV19, the J gene TRBJ2-1; 9 nucleotides line up with TRBD2. CDR1 is LNHDA, CDR2 SQIVND, per germline (reference sequence). The CDR3 length is 16 residues. With 6 bases clipped from V and 8 bases from J, the junction kept 14 bases outside the gene matches.

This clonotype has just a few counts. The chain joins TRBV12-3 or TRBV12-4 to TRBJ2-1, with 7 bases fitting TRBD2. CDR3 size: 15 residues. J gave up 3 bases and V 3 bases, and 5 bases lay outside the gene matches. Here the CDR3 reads CASSFAAGVYNEQFF. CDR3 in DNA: TGTGCCAGCAGTTTCGCCGCGGGAGTCTACAATGAGCAGTTCTTC.

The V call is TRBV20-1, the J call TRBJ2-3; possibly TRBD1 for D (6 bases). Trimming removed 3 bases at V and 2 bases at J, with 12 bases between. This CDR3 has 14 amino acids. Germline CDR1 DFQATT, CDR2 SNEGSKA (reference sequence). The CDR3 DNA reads TGCAGTGCTAGCTTCGCAGGGGCCACAGATACGCAGTATTTT. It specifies CSASFAGATDTQYF.

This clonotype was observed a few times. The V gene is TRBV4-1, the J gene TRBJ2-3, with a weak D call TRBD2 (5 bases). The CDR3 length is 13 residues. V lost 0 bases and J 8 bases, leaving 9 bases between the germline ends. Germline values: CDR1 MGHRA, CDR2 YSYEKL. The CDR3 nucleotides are TGCGCCAGCAGCCAAGATCGGAGCGGTACGCAGTATTTT. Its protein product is CASSQDRSGTQYF.

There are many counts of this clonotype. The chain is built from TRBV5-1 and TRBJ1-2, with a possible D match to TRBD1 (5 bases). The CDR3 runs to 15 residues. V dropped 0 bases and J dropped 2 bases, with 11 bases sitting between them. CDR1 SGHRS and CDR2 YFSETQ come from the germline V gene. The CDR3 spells CASSLERDPNYGYTF. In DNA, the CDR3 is TGCGCCAGCAGCTTGGAGAGGGACCCAAACTATGGCTACACCTTC.

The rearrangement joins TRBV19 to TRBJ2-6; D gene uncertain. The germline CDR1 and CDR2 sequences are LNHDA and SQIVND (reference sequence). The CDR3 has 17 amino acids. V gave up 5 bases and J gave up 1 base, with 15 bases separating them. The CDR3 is CASSVKPSRSGANVLTF. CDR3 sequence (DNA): TGTGCCAGTAGTGTAAAGCCTTCGAGATCTGGGGCCAACGTCCTGACTTTC.

The CDR3 spells CASTTGTGNEQFF. As DNA, the CDR3 is TGTGCCAGCACCACTGGGACAGGGAATGAGCAGTTCTTC. The V gene is TRBV27, the J gene TRBJ2-1, with 9 positions matching TRBD1. This CDR3 contains 13 residues. The V and J ends lost 7 bases and 7 bases, in that order; junction bases with no gene match: 5. The germline V gene has CDR1 MNHEY and CDR2 SMNVEV (reference sequence).

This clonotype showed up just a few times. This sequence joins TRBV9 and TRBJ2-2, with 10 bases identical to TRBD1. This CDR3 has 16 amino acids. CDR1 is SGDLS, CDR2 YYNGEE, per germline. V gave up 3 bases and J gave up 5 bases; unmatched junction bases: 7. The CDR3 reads CASSGDRGRLTGELFF. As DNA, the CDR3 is TGTGCCAGCAGCGGAGACAGGGGGCGACTAACCGGGGAGCTGTTTTTT. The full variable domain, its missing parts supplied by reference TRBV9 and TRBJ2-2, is DSGVTQTPKHLITATGQRVTLRCSPRSGDLSVYWYQQSLDQGLQFLIQYYNGEERAKGNILERFSAQQFPDLHSELNLSSLELGDSALYFCASSGDRGRLTGELFFGEGSRLTVL.